This passage covers 15 T cell receptor beta chains from one sample sequenced in a study of CD8+ T cells in alopecia areata. cDNA reverse transcribed from extracted RNA served as the sequencing template. Clones were sequenced by immunoSEQ multiplex PCR, and TCRdb holds only the in-frame ones, with some missing. The sample lists fewer than 250,000 clones, 35% to 40% occurring once. Regarding treatment: oral pan-JAK inhibitor, 5-10 mg twice daily. The sequencing here drew on CD4+ T cells sorted from blood, taken between weeks 30 and 35, from a patient treated with tofacitinib. Source of these receptors: a human donor with alopecia areata.

This clone showed up just a few times. This chain uses TRBV5-1 with TRBJ2-7; D possibly corresponds to TRBD2 (5 bases). Trimming took 4 bases from V and 3 from J, leaving 14 bases between them. The CDR3 extends over 14 amino acids. Per the germline V gene, CDR1 is SGHRS and CDR2 is YFSETQ. As DNA, the CDR3 is TGCGCCAGCAGCGCCGGACTTTCCCTCTACGAGCAGTACTTC. Translation: CASSAGLSLYEQYF. Using reference TRBV5-1 and TRBJ2-7 for the parts outside the CDR3, the full variable domain is KAGVTQTPRYLIKTRGQQVTLSCSPISGHRSVSWYQQTPGQGLQFLFEYFSETQRNKGNFPGRFSGRQFSNSRSEMNVSTLELGDSALYLCASSAGLSLYEQYFGPGTRLTVT.

V and J are TRBV7-8 and TRBJ2-1; 9 nucleotides align to TRBD1. J was trimmed by 11 bases and V by 5 bases; bases with no gene match: 7. Germline loops: CDR1 SGHVS, CDR2 FQNEAQ. This CDR3 spans 13 amino acids. The DNA of the CDR3 is TGTGCCAGCAGCGGCACGGACAGGGGAAAGCAGTTCTTC. It is translated as CASSGTDRGKQFF.

This clone was counted once. The V call is TRBV29-1, the J call TRBJ2-3; D is uncertain. The germline CDR1 and CDR2 sequences are SQVTM and ANQGSEA. V lost 8 bases to trimming and J lost 2 bases, with 11 bases between them. This CDR3 comprises 12 residues. CDR3 sequence (DNA): TGCAGCTCGGACGGGTCCACAGATACGCAGTATTTT. Its translation: CSSDGSTDTQYF.

This clone was counted a few times. This chain joins TRBV29-1 and TRBJ1-2; 11 bases fit TRBD1. This CDR3 is built from 12 residues. Looked up from germline, CDR1 is SQVTM and CDR2 is ANQGSEA. With 3 bases clipped from V and 8 bases from J, the junction kept 2 bases outside the gene matches. The CDR3: CSVEDRGRGYTF. The CDR3 DNA follows: TGCAGCGTTGAGGACAGGGGGCGAGGCTACACCTTC.

This clone was counted only a few times. Other DNA sequences in the sample encode the same CDR3. The V gene is TRBV18, the J gene TRBJ2-6; D is ambiguous. Germline V CDR1 and CDR2: KGHSH, LQKENI. The CDR3 length is 15 residues. V lost 3 bases and J 1 base, leaving 7 bases between the germline ends. The CDR3 reads CASSPERSGANVLTF. CDR3 sequence (DNA): TGTGCCAGCTCACCGGAAAGATCTGGGGCCAACGTCCTGACTTTC.

The J gene is TRBJ2-7, the V gene TRBV29-1, with 8 bases that match TRBD2. Germline V gives CDR1 SQVTM, CDR2 ANQGSEA. The CDR3 totals 13 residues. V trimming: 6 bases; J trimming: 0 bases; junction bases outside the gene matches: 4. The CDR3 nucleotides read TGCAGCGTCTTAGCGGGGAGCTCCTACGAGCAGTACTTC. Its translation: CSVLAGSSYEQYF.

The rearrangement joins TRBV11-1 to TRBJ1-2; 7 nucleotides match TRBD1. With 6 bases clipped from V and 2 bases from J, the junction kept 9 bases outside the gene matches. The CDR3 runs 15 residues. CDR1 and CDR2 (germline): SGHAT, FQDESV (reference sequence). CDR3 sequence (DNA): TGTGCCAGCAGGCCTACAGGGGCTATGAACTATGGCTACACCTTC. This sequence encodes CASRPTGAMNYGYTF.

The chain uses TRBV30 and TRBJ2-3; 9 bases map to TRBD2. The CDR3 contains 16 residues. Germline trimming cut 7 bases from V and 6 bases from J; bases unmatched to any gene: 17. CDR1 is GTSNPN, CDR2 SVGIG, per germline (reference sequence). In DNA form, the CDR3 reads TGTGCCTCCTCCCCAGGCGGGGGGGCCTTTGGGGATACGCAGTATTTT. Its protein is CASSPGGGAFGDTQYF.

The chain combines TRBV9 with TRBJ1-2; perhaps TRBD1 as D (5 bases). Germline CDR1 is SGDLS and CDR2 is YYNGEE. This CDR3 has 13 amino acids. Trimming took off 5 bases at V and 5 bases at J, with 13 bases between the two ends. The CDR3 bases are TGTGCCAGCAGGTCCCGGGACTTTTATGGCTACACCTTC. Protein sequence: CASRSRDFYGYTF.

CDR3 DNA: TGCGCCAGCAGCCAAGTTGGGCCAGCAAAAGCTTTCTTT. This sequence encodes CASSQVGPAKAFF. The V and J genes are TRBV4-1 and TRBJ1-1; D remains unclear. CDR3 length: 13 residues. The germline V and J ends were trimmed by 1 base and 9 bases, with 12 bases remaining between them. Germline CDR1 reads MGHRA; CDR2 reads YSYEKL.

The V gene is TRBV27, the J gene TRBJ2-3; no reliable D call. Trimming removed 5 bases from V and 4 bases from J, with 13 bases in between. Germline V gene lookup returns CDR1 MNHEY and CDR2 SMNVEV (reference sequence). The CDR3 loop spans 14 amino acids. CDR3 DNA sequence: TGTGCCAGCAGTCCAAGGCCCAAGGCAGATACGCAGTATTTT. Translating gives CASSPRPKADTQYF.

The gene calls are TRBV6-1 and TRBJ1-5; D remains unclear. This CDR3 has 14 residues. Trimming shortened V by 5 bases and J by 3 bases, and 11 bases separated the two germline ends. Looked up from germline, CDR1 is MNHNS and CDR2 is SASEGT. The CDR3 DNA sequence: TGTGCCAGCAGTTCGTGGCAGTCCAATCAGCCCCAGCATTTT. The encoded protein is CASSSWQSNQPQHF.

This clone was seen a few times. The CDR3 bases are TGTGCCAGCAGCGTTAACATTGATGGCATTCAGTACTTC. Residues: CASSVNIDGIQYF. The V and J genes are TRBV28 and TRBJ2-4; D not certain. Germline V CDR1 and CDR2: MDHEN, SYDVKM. The V gene lost 6 bases and the J gene lost 9 bases, with 15 bases spanning the gap. The CDR3 loop spans 13 amino acids.

This chain links TRBV6-1 with TRBJ2-5, with D perhaps TRBD1 (6 bases). V was shortened by 6 bases and J by 0 bases, with 8 bases between the two germline ends. The length of the CDR3 is 13 residues. Germline lookup yields CDR1 MNHNS and CDR2 SASEGT. CDR3 protein: CASRDSYQETQYF. The CDR3 region has the DNA TGTGCCAGCAGGGACAGTTACCAAGAGACCCAGTACTTC.

This chain links TRBV30 with TRBJ1-1; 12 bases agree with TRBD1. The CDR3 consists of 13 residues. From germline, CDR1 is GTSNPN and CDR2 SVGIG (reference sequence). The J segment lost 10 bases and the V segment lost 1 base, leaving 4 bases of the junction unmatched. The CDR3 loop is CAWSGGTGGPAFF. The CDR3 nucleotides are TGTGCCTGGAGTGGAGGGACAGGGGGCCCAGCTTTCTTT.